This T cell receptor (beta chain) was found in a study of metastatic and nonmetastatic thyroid tumors (dated by TCRdb to 2018 to 2020). A note on the overall study: Repertoires were compared across peripheral blood and tumor or nodule tissue samples from malignant and benign thyroid patients.

This clone was detected ten times or more. Its antigen remains undetermined. No base quality values were provided; no much bigger clone lies one nucleotide off. What the work shows at the level of the full study, not this receptor alone: In both blood and tumor samples, malignant tumors were reported to have significantly higher TCR beta diversity than benign nodules.

The receptor library was made with PCR. The listed sequencing device is Illumina HiSeq 4000. High-throughput sequencing was used to profile the TCR beta-chain CDR3 region of each patient. Processing in the source paper ran as follows. A classifier to discriminate distant-metastatic papillary thyroid cancer patients was built from CDR3 differences across clinicopathological groups. Repertoire diversity was assessed with the Shannon index, and tumor-blood repertoire similarity with the Morisita-Horn index. TCRdb ran its own pipeline on the public reads, namely fastp trimming at Q25 and MiXCR clone calling, and kept in-frame beta chains. TCRdb, not the original authors, processed these V and J calls. A total of some 15,000 clones appear in this sample, about 13% of them only once. Together, the top ten hold around 31% of the sample. No patient had received any treatment before thyroid surgery. Patient clinical samples collected from about 2011 to 2018 were retrospectively analysed using T-cell receptor beta sequencing.

Trimming costs V 6 bases and J 6 bases, and their ends lie 14 bases apart. Per the germline V gene (reference sequence), WNHNN is the CDR1 and SYGVQD is the CDR2. The CDR3 runs 13 amino acids, cysteine and phenylalanine included. Left in the record is the CDR3 DNA by itself, 39 bases read in frame from the first base. The sample consisted of blood. The receptor was derived from a female donor with papillary thyroid cancer or a benign thyroid nodule (not recorded which). Some clones in this sample may be carry-over from other donors' samples. This chain joins TRBV10-1 to TRBJ1-1; the D gene cannot be named for sure. The sequenced DNA: TGCGCCAGCAGCTCTTTGGGTTTCCCTGAAGCTTTCTTT. The translation is CASSSLGFPEAFF.